Each of the 7 T cell receptor beta chains below was sequenced from the same sample in a study of cytomegalovirus exposure and HLA in healthy donors. PCR used 60 Vbeta primers and 13 Jbeta primers. Sequencing was performed with immunoSEQ multiplex PCR; in TCRdb, only in-frame clones are kept and a portion is missing. The sample consists of roughly 170,000 clones, about 80% of them appearing once. The material sequenced was PBMCs. These receptors were taken from a boy aged 10-17 years in good health and CMV-seronegative.

This chain links TRBV10-3 with TRBJ2-2; TRBD2 matches at 14 bases. The length of the CDR3 is 17 residues. The V and J ends lost 8 bases and 4 bases, in that order; junction bases with no gene match: 9. Germline loops: CDR1 ENHRY, CDR2 SYGVKD. The CDR3 nucleotides read TGTGCCATCCGTACCGGGACTAGCGGGAGAGGCACCGGGGAGCTGTTTTTT. Translated, it gives CAIRTGTSGRGTGELFF.

This sequence joins TRBV6-5 and TRBJ1-5, with 7 bases that match TRBD1. With V trimmed by 6 bases and J by 6 bases, 5 bases remained unmatched. This CDR3 spans 13 amino acids. Germline-derived CDR1 and CDR2 are MNHEY and SVGAGI. As DNA, the CDR3 is TGTGCCAGCAGAAGGGGGCGCGGTCAGCCCCAGCATTTT. This encodes CASRRGRGQPQHF.

The chain carries TRBV28 and TRBJ2-7, with TRBD2 identical over 9 bases. CDR1 is MDHEN and CDR2 is SYDVKM in the germline V gene. V trimming: 5 bases; J trimming: 0 bases; junction bases outside the gene matches: 8. CDR3 size: 16 residues. Here the CDR3 reads CASSPVGSGSSYEQYF. For the CDR3, the DNA is TGTGCCAGCAGTCCCGTGGGTAGCGGGAGCTCCTACGAGCAGTACTTC.

The chain is built from TRBV6-6 and TRBJ2-2, with unresolved D. The CDR3 sequence is 16 residues long. V gave up 2 bases and J gave up 0 bases, with 10 bases separating them. In germline, CDR1 is MNHNY, CDR2 SVGAGI (reference sequence). CDR3 sequence reads: CASSYPIGSNTGELFF. The DNA of the CDR3 is TGTGCCAGCAGTTACCCCATCGGGTCGAACACCGGGGAGCTGTTTTTT.

The CDR3: CATSRDKLTYYEQYF. In DNA, the CDR3 is TGTGCCACCAGCAGAGATAAACTAACTTACTACGAGCAGTACTTC. The V gene is TRBV15, the J gene TRBJ2-7, with D hard to call. V was cut by 0 bases and J by 3 bases, with 12 bases left in between. Per germline, CDR1 LNHNV and CDR2 YYDKDF (reference sequence). CDR3 length equals 15 residues.

The sample holds a few counts of this clone. The V call is TRBV4-2, the J call TRBJ1-1, with D possibly TRBD1 on 6 matching bases. The germline V and J ends were trimmed by 1 base and 6 bases, with 9 bases remaining between them. The CDR3 loop spans 13 amino acids. The germline V gene encodes CDR1 LGHNA and CDR2 YNFKEQ. The CDR3 nucleotides are TGTGCCAGCAGCCAAGTGGGGGCAGCTGAAGCTTTCTTT. This gives the protein CASSQVGAAEAFF.

Only one count was recorded for this clone. V is TRBV7-9 and J is TRBJ2-7; TRBD2 matches at 7 bases. V lost 5 bases, J lost 8 bases, and 9 bases stayed unmatched. The length of the CDR3 is 13 residues. Germline V gives CDR1 SEHNR, CDR2 FQNEAQ (reference sequence). The DNA of the CDR3 is TGTGCCAGCAGCCCCGCGGGGCGGGAGCAGCAGTACTTC. Translation: CASSPAGREQQYF.